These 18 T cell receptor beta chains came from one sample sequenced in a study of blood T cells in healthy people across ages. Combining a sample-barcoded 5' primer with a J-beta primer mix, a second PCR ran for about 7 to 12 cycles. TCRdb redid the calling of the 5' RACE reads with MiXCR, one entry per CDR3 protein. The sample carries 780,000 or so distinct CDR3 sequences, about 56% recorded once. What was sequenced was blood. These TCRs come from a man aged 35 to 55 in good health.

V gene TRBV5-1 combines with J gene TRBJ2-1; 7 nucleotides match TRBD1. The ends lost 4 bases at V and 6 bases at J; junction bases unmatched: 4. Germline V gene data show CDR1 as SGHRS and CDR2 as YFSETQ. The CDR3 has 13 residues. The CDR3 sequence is CASSEGTVNEQFF. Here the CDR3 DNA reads TGCGCCAGCAGCGAAGGGACAGTCAATGAGCAGTTCTTC.

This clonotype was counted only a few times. The CDR3 region is CASSPFLWVGEQFF. The CDR3 coding sequence is TGTGCCAGCAGCCCATTCCTATGGGTCGGTGAGCAGTTCTTC. This sequence joins TRBV7-2 and TRBJ2-1; D remains unclear. This CDR3 comprises 14 residues. CDR1 is SGHTA and CDR2 is FQGNSA in the germline V gene. The germline V and J ends were trimmed by 5 bases and 9 bases, with 17 bases remaining between them. Looking up the rest from reference TRBV7-2 and TRBJ2-1 gives the full variable domain: GAGVSQSPSNKVTEKGKDVELRCDPISGHTALYWYRQSLGQGLEFLIYFQGNSAPDKSGLPSDRFSAERTGGSVSTLTIQRTQQEDSAVYLCASSPFLWVGEQFFGPGTRLTVL.

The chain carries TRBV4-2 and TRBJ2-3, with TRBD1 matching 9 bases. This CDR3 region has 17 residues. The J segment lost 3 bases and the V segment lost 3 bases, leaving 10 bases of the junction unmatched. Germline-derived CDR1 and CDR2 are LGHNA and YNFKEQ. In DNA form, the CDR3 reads TGTGCCAGCAGCCAGAACCTCCGGGACAGGGAAACAGATACGCAGTATTTT. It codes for CASSQNLRDRETDTQYF.

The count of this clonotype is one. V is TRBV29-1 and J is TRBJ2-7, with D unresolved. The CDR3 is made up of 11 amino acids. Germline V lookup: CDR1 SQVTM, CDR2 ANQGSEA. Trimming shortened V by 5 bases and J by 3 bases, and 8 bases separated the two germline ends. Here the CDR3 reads CSVRVGYEQYV. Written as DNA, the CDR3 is TGCAGCGTTCGGGTGGGCTACGAGCAGTACGTC.

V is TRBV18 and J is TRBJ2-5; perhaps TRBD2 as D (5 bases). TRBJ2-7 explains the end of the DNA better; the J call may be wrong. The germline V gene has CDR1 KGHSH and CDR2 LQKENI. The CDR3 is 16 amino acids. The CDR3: CASSLRTVTDFYEQYF. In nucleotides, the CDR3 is TGTGCCAGCTCCCTCCGGACTGTTACAGATTTCTACGAGCAGTACTTC.

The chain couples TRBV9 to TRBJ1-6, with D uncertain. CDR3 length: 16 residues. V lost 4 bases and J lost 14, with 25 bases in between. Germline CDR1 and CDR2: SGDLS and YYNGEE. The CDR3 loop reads CASSRALELRDGTLHF. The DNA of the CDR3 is TGTGCCAGCAGCCGAGCCCTCGAGCTGCGCGATGGGACCCTCCACTTT.

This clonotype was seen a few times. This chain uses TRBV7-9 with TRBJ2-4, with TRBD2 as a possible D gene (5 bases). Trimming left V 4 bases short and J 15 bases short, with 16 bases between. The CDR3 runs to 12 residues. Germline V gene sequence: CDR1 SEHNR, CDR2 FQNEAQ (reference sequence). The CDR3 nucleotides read TGTGCCAGCAGCTCCGGGCGGACTCGATGGTACTTC. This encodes CASSSGRTRWYF.

The CDR3 nucleotides are TGCGCCAGCAGCCATACGCTGGACACTAACTATGGCTACACCTTC. Its protein is CASSHTLDTNYGYTF. The gene calls are TRBV4-3 and TRBJ1-2, with a possible D match to TRBD1 (5 bases). Germline CDR1 reads LGHNA; CDR2 reads YSLEER. The CDR3 contains 15 residues. Trimming left V 3 bases short and J 0 bases short, with 11 bases between.

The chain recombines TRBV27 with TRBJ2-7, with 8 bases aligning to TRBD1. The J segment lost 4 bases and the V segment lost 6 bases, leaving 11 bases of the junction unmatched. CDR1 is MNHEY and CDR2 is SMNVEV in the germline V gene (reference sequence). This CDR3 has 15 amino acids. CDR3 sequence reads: CASSYGQGRIYEQYF. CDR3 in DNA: TGTGCCAGCAGCTACGGACAGGGCCGTATTTACGAGCAGTACTTC.

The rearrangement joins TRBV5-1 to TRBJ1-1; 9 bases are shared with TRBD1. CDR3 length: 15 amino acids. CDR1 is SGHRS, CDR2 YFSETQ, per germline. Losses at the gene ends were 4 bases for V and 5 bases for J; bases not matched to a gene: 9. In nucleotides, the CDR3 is TGCGCCAGCAGCACCCCGACAGGGGGTGGTACTGAAGCTTTCTTT. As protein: CASSTPTGGGTEAFF.

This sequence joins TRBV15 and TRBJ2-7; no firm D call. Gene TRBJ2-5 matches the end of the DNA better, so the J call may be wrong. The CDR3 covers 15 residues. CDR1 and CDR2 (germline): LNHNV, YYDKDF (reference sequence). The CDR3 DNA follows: TGTGCCACCAGCAGGTACACATCAGGTGGAGAGACCCAGTACTTC. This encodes CATSRYTSGGETQYF.

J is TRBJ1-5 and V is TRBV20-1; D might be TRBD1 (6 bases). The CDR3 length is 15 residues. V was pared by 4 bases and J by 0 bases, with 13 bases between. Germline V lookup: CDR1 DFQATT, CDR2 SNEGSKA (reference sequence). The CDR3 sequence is CSAIARGYSNQPQHF. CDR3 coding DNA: TGCAGTGCTATCGCCAGGGGCTATAGCAATCAGCCCCAGCATTTT.

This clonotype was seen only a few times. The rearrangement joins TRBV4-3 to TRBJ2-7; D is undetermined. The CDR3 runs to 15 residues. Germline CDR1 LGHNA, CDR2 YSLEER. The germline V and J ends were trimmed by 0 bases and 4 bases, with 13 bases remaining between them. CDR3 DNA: TGCGCCAGCAGCCAAGATTCAGTCGTTGGGTACGAGCAGTACTTC. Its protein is CASSQDSVVGYEQYF.

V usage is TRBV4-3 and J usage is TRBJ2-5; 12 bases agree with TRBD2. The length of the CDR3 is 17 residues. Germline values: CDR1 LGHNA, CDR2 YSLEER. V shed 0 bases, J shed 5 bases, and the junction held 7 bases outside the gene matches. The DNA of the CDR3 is TGCGCCAGCAGCCAAGATTCTGGACTAGCGGGAAGCGAGACCCAGTACTTC. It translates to CASSQDSGLAGSETQYF.

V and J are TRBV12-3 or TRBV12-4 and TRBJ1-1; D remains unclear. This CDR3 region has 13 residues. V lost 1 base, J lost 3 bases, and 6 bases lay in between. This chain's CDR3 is CASSLGTHTEAFF. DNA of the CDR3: TGTGCCAGCAGTTTAGGGACCCACACTGAAGCTTTCTTT.

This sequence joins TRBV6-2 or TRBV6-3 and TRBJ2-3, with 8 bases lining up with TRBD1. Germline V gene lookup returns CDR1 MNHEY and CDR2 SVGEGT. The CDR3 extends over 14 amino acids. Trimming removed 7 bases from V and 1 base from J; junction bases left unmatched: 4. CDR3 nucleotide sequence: TGTGCCAGCATGAGACAGGGGCGCACAGATACGCAGTATTTT. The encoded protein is CASMRQGRTDTQYF.

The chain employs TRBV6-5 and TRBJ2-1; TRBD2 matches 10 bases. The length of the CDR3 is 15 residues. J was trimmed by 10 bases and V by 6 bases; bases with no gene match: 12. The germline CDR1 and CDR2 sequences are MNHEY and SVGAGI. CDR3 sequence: CASSPSAGGHGEQFF. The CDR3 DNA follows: TGTGCCAGCAGCCCCTCAGCGGGAGGGCACGGGGAGCAGTTCTTC.

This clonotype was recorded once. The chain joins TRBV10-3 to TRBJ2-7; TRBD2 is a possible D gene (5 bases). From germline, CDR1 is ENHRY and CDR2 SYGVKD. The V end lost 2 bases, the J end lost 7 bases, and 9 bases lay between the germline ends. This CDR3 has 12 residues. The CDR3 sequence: CAISEGRGEQYF. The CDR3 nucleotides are TGTGCCATCAGTGAGGGGCGAGGGGAGCAGTACTTC.